The 18 T cell receptor beta chains below come from one sample, sequenced in a study of tissue T cells after allogeneic stem cell transplantation. The data were produced by immunoSEQ multiplex PCR, yet TCRdb's version contains in-frame clones alone and is incomplete. The sample holds some 4,500 clones, 45% to 55% seen once. The time point was: mouse harvest day 14 after allogeneic transplant. Each mouse received 10^7 T-cell-depleted marrow cells plus 10^6 splenic CD5+ T cells by tail vein. The sequencing sample was made of gut tissue. The receptors derive from a female BALB/c mouse given C57BL/6 T cells with graft-versus-host disease after an allogeneic hematopoietic cell transplant.

To note about this clone: Any gene name here is a mouse gene name. The CDR3 extends 1 residue past the end of the read, so its final part is completed from the germline J gene. The chain couples TRBV13-1 to TRBJ2-7, with D maybe TRBD1 (6 bases). The CDR3 totals 15 residues. Trimming took off 0 bases at V and 0 bases at J, with 10 bases between the two ends. Germline-derived CDR1 and CDR2 are NSHNY and SYGAGN. The CDR3 loop is CASSDAGTLSYEQYF. CDR3 bases read: TGTGCCAGCAGTGATGCAGGGACACTCTCCTATGAACAGTAC.

The table lists this clone with a few counts. Genes and germline are mouse. Read sequence stops 1 residue before the CDR3 end, and the germline J gene provides the missing end. The chain recombines TRBV26 with TRBJ1-1, with D unclear. Germline CDR1 is KGHPV and CDR2 is FQNQEV (reference sequence). This CDR3 region has 13 residues. Trimming stripped 0 bases from V and 1 base from J, with 3 bases between. CDR3 sequence reads: CASSLSMNTEVFF. Partial CDR3 DNA: TGTGCCAGCAGTCTGTCAATGAACACAGAAGTCTTC.

This clone has just a few counts. All gene names here are mouse names. The read ends 1 residue early relative to the CDR3; the germline J gene fills the gap. Other DNA sequences of this sample code for an identical CDR3. The V call is TRBV26, the J call TRBJ1-1; D call uncertain. CDR3 length: 11 amino acids. Germline assignment: CDR1 KGHPV and CDR2 FQNQEV (reference sequence). With 6 bases removed from V and 3 bases from J, the gap between germline ends came to 5 bases. The part of the CDR3 DNA that was read is TGTGCCAGCAGCCGGGACACAGAAGTCTTC. As protein: CASSRDTEVF. From start to end, the CDR3 is CASSRDTEVFF.

This clone qualifies as large. The genes are named according to mouse. Read coverage stops 1 residue before the CDR3 terminus; the germline J gene supplies the remainder. V and J are TRBV19 and TRBJ1-3, with D perhaps matching TRBD1 (6 bases). With 2 bases removed from V and 4 bases from J, the gap between germline ends came to 10 bases. This CDR3 comprises 14 residues. Germline V lookup: CDR1 FNHDT, CDR2 SITEND (reference sequence). CDR3 DNA, as far as it was read: TGTGCCAGCAGTATTCACAGGGCAGGAAATACGCTCTAT. Translating it yields CASSIHRAGNTLY. The complete CDR3 reads CASSIHRAGNTLYF.

Concerning this clone itself: These gene names are mouse names. From the germline J gene comes the end of the CDR3, since the read stops 1 residue before it. J is TRBJ2-3 and V is TRBV23; the table's D call, TRBD1, has no DNA check behind it. The CDR3 extends over 14 amino acids. Looked up from germline, CDR1 is KGHTA and CDR2 is FQNQQP. The CDR3 region is CSSSQQSSAETLYF. Incomplete CDR3 DNA: TGCTCCAGCAGTCAACAGTCTAGTGCAGAAACGCTGTAT.

This clone occurred a few times. The gene names here belong to mouse. The CDR3 sequence is CASSADNNQAPLF. The CDR3 bases that were read are TGTGCCAGCAGTGCCGATAACAACCAGGCTCCGCTT. The rearrangement joins TRBV26 to TRBJ1-5; D uncertain. The sequence runs out 1 residue before the end of the CDR3; the remainder is reconstructed from the germline J gene. Germline CDR1 reads KGHPV; CDR2 reads FQNQEV (reference sequence). Trimming stripped 5 bases from V and 0 bases from J, with 5 bases between. The CDR3 has 13 amino acids. The variable domain in full, completed from reference TRBV26 and TRBJ1-5, reads NSKVIQTPRYLVKGQGQKAKMRCIPEKGHPVVFWYQQNKNNEFKFLINFQNQEVLQQIDMTEKRFSAECPSNSPCSLEIQSSEAGDSALYLCASSADNNQAPLFGEGTRLSVL.

To note about this clone: Gene names denote mouse genes. The read halts 1 residue ahead of the CDR3 end, with the missing end drawn from the germline J gene. The genes are TRBV13-2 and TRBJ2-5; 8 positions match TRBD2. The CDR3 covers 15 residues. J gave up 8 bases and V 0 bases, and 8 bases lay outside the gene matches. Germline values: CDR1 NNHNN, CDR2 SYGAGS (reference sequence). The CDR3 protein is CASGDGGGAPATQYF. The sequenced CDR3 bases are TGTGCCAGCGGTGATGGAGGGGGGGCGCCCGCCACCCAGTAC.

Remarks on this clone: All gene names here are mouse names. The CDR3 spells CASSLYQGAYTEVFF. CDR3 bases read: TGTGCCAGCAGTCTGTACCAGGGGGCATACACAGAAGTCTTC. The V gene is TRBV26, the J gene TRBJ1-1; 8 nucleotides match TRBD1. The sequence runs out 1 residue before the end of the CDR3; the remainder is reconstructed from the germline J gene. This CDR3 has 15 residues. Germline CDR1 is KGHPV and CDR2 is FQNQEV (reference sequence). With V trimmed by 1 base and J by 3 bases, 4 bases remained unmatched.

This clone ranks as medium-sized (0.01 to 0.1%). Gene names follow the mouse nomenclature. CDR3 DNA, as far as it was read: TGTGCAAGCAGCTTAACTGGGGTCTATGAACAGTAC. Translating gives CASSLTGVYEQY. The CDR3 in its entirety is CASSLTGVYEQYF. This rearrangement joins TRBV16 to TRBJ2-7, with 7 bases identical to TRBD2. The CDR3 end falls 1 residue outside the read, so it is completed with the germline J gene. The V gene end was trimmed by 2 bases and the J gene end by 3 bases; junction bases not matched to a gene: 1. The CDR3 is 13 residues long. The germline V gene has CDR1 SGHSA and CDR2 FRNQAP.

This clone was observed a handful of times. All gene names here are mouse names. The sequenced fragment ends 1 residue before the CDR3 boundary, so the rest is inferred from the germline J gene. The gene calls are TRBV26 and TRBJ2-7; no reliable D call. CDR1 is KGHPV and CDR2 is FQNQEV in the germline V gene (reference sequence). V lost 3 bases and J 4 bases, leaving 7 bases between the germline ends. This CDR3 spans 12 amino acids. The CDR3 DNA, read in part, is TGTGCCAGCAGTCTCGGGATGTATGAACAGTAC. Its protein product is CASSLGMYEQY. The whole CDR3 protein is CASSLGMYEQYF.

In its sample, this clone ranks as medium-sized (0.01 to 0.1%). Here the gene names and germline are mouse. The CDR3 end is not reached by the read, which stops 1 residue before it; the germline J gene fills it in. The chain is built from TRBV12-2 and TRBJ1-6, with unresolved D. TRBJ1-6 counts as an open reading frame of uncertain function. CDR3 length: 14 amino acids. The V end lost 2 bases, the J end lost 0 bases, and 4 bases lay between the germline ends. Germline V gene data show CDR1 as SGHLS and CDR2 as HYDKME. The CDR3 here is CASSQNSYNSPLYF. Incomplete CDR3 DNA: TGTGCCAGCTCTCAGAATTCCTATAATTCGCCCCTCTAC.

Concerning this clone itself: Here the gene names and germline are mouse. The read falls 1 residue short of the CDR3 end, and the missing part is taken from the germline J gene. The chain has TRBV5 and TRBJ2-7, with TRBD2 matching 8 bases. The CDR3 consists of 15 residues. V was pared by 0 bases and J by 3 bases, with 4 bases of the junction left unmatched. Germline values: CDR1 LGHNA, CDR2 YNLKQL (reference sequence). CDR3 protein: CASSQDWGGRYEQYF. Partial CDR3 DNA: TGTGCCAGCAGCCAAGATTGGGGGGGGCGCTATGAACAGTAC.

For this clone: Germline and genes here are mouse. The CDR3 end lies 1 residue beyond the end of the read and is filled in from the germline J gene. The chain has TRBV24 and TRBJ2-3; 10 bases fit TRBD2. The CDR3 contains 16 residues. Germline CDR1 is KGHTA and CDR2 is FRNEEI. V trimming: 1 base; J trimming: 0 bases; junction bases outside the gene matches: 1. The CDR3 DNA, read in part, is TGTGCCAGCAGTCTGTGGACTGGGGGTAGTGCAGAAACGCTGTAT. Translation: CASSLWTGGSAETLY. The full CDR3 is CASSLWTGGSAETLYF.

This clone came up a few times. Here the gene names and germline are mouse. The read falls 1 residue short of the CDR3 end, and the missing part is taken from the germline J gene. This chain connects TRBV13-1 to TRBJ2-7; no definite D call. The V and J ends lost 3 bases and 3 bases respectively, with 4 bases between them. CDR3 length: 11 amino acids. Germline CDR1 and CDR2: NSHNY and SYGAGN. The DNA read from the CDR3 is TGTGCCAGCAGTGCCAGCTATGAACAGTAC. Residues: CASSASYEQY. The full-length CDR3 reads as CASSASYEQYF.

In regard to this clone: Gene names are the mouse ones. The observed sequence ends 1 residue before the CDR3 terminus, with the missing tail filled in from the germline J gene. The chain has TRBV2 and TRBJ1-5; D is perhaps TRBD1 (6 bases). Between the trimmed V and J ends, which lost 0 bases and 3 bases, there was a span of 9 bases. This CDR3 is 15 amino acids long. Germline V gene lookup returns CDR1 LGHNA and CDR2 YSYQKL. CDR3 bases read: TGTGCCAGCAGCCAAGAAACAGGGCCCAACCAGGCTCCGCTT. Amino acids: CASSQETGPNQAPL. The complete CDR3 sequence is CASSQETGPNQAPLF.

To note about this clone: Mouse names are used for the genes. The read falls 1 residue short of the CDR3 end, and the missing part is taken from the germline J gene. J is TRBJ2-5 and V is TRBV12-1, with 12 bases identical to TRBD2. The trim removed 0 bases at V and 3 bases at J, leaving 0 bases unmatched. CDR3 length equals 15 residues. Per germline, CDR1 SGHSN and CDR2 HYEKVE. This CDR3 is CASSLGTGGQDTQYF. CDR3 DNA, as far as it was read: TGTGCCAGCTCTCTCGGGACTGGGGGGCAAGACACCCAGTAC.

This clone was recorded a few times. These gene names are mouse names. The read gets to within 1 residue of the CDR3 end, and the germline J gene fills in the rest. V usage is TRBV26 and J usage is TRBJ2-5, with a weak D call TRBD1 (5 bases). Germline CDR1 reads KGHPV; CDR2 reads FQNQEV (reference sequence). The CDR3 has 14 amino acids. Deletions cut 6 bases from V and 2 bases from J, with 12 bases between. The part of the CDR3 DNA that was read is TGTGCCAGCAGACCCCGACAGATCCAAGACACCCAGTAC. This sequence encodes CASRPRQIQDTQY. The entire CDR3 sequence reads CASRPRQIQDTQYF. The variable domain in full, with the rest retrieved from reference TRBV26 and TRBJ2-5, is NSKVIQTPRYLVKGQGQKAKMRCIPEKGHPVVFWYQQNKNNEFKFLINFQNQEVLQQIDMTEKRFSAECPSNSPCSLEIQSSEAGDSALYLCASRPRQIQDTQYFGPGTRLLVL.

A note on this clone: Gene and germline names: mouse. The read halts 1 residue ahead of the CDR3 end, with the missing end drawn from the germline J gene. This chain joins TRBV26 and TRBJ1-6; 10 bases fit TRBD1. TRBJ1-6 is an ORF; its function is uncertain. After removal of 6 bases from V and 9 bases from J, the junction contained 5 bases not matched to a gene. The CDR3 runs to 14 residues. Germline lookup yields CDR1 KGHPV and CDR2 FQNQEV (reference sequence). The sequenced CDR3 bases are TGTGCCAGCAGGCCCCGGACAGGGGGTTCGCCCCTCTAC. It is translated as CASRPRTGGSPLY. The entire CDR3 reads CASRPRTGGSPLYF.